The 7 T cell receptor beta chains below all came from one sample that was sequenced in a study of shared clonotypes between healthy human individuals. Terminally differentiated effector memory CD45RA+ cells were left out of the naive CD8 fraction, which was CD45RO-negative and positively selected for CCR7. Sequencing was performed with immunoSEQ multiplex PCR; in TCRdb, only in-frame clones are kept and a portion is missing. The sample yields about 2.1 million clones, 93% seen once. What was sequenced was naive CD8+ T cells from PBMCs. The receptor source for this set is a man in his late teens or twenties in good health. Some clones in this sample may be carry-over from other donors' samples.

For this clone: Different DNA sequences within this sample yield the same CDR3. V and J are TRBV10-3 and TRBJ1-4; tentatively, D is TRBD1 (6 bases). Trimming cost V 1 base and J 1 base, with 7 bases left between them. The CDR3 has 15 amino acids. Germline V CDR1 and CDR2: ENHRY, SYGVKD. For the CDR3, the DNA is TGTGCCATCAGTGAGTTGGACAGAACTAATGAAAAACTGTTTTTT. Translating gives CAISELDRTNEKLFF.

This clone was observed once. CDR3 loop: CASSQEVNQPQHF. DNA for the CDR3: TGTGCCAGCAGTCAGGAGGTGAATCAGCCCCAGCATTTT. The V gene is TRBV14, the J gene TRBJ1-5; D is undetermined. CDR3 size: 13 residues. V lost 6 bases, J lost 4 bases, and 10 bases lay in between. Germline loops: CDR1 SGHDN, CDR2 FVKESK.

The chain combines TRBV6-6 with TRBJ2-5; tentative D call: TRBD1 (6 bases). The CDR3 is 14 amino acids. The germline V gene has CDR1 MNHNY and CDR2 SVGAGI (reference sequence). The ends were cut back, 2 bases at V and 5 bases at J, with 12 bases in the middle. CDR3 in DNA: TGTGCCAGCAGTTACCACTCAGGGGACGAGACCCAGTACTTC. Translating gives CASSYHSGDETQYF.

The chain links TRBV5-4 to TRBJ2-1; weak D call: TRBD2 (6 bases). Trimming left V 2 bases short and J 10 bases short, with 19 bases between. The germline V gene encodes CDR1 SGHNT and CDR2 YYREEE (reference sequence). The CDR3 length is 15 residues. CDR3 in amino acids: CASSFPGARREEQFF. DNA of the CDR3: TGTGCCAGCAGCTTTCCGGGAGCCCGACGGGAGGAGCAGTTCTTC.

Concerning this clone: Distinct nucleotide sequences in the sample also encode this CDR3. The V and J genes are TRBV27 and TRBJ2-7; 11 bases are shared with TRBD2. CDR1 and CDR2 (germline): MNHEY, SMNVEV (reference sequence). V gave up 5 bases and J gave up 4 bases; unmatched junction bases: 4. This CDR3 is built from 14 residues. CDR3 sequence (DNA): TGTGCCAGCAGTGCCGGGACTAGCGGTTACGAGCAGTACTTC. Residues: CASSAGTSGYEQYF.

The chain employs TRBV14 and TRBJ2-2; a weak D match, TRBD1 (5 bases). The CDR3 runs 15 residues. CDR1 is SGHDN, CDR2 FVKESK, per germline. The V and J ends lost 1 base and 6 bases respectively, with 12 bases between them. The CDR3 DNA is TGTGCCAGCAGCCAAGTGGACATGCTTGCCGGGGAGCTGTTTTTT. Residues: CASSQVDMLAGELFF. The full variable domain, its missing parts supplied by reference TRBV14 and TRBJ2-2, is EAGVTQFPSHSVIEKGQTVTLRCDPISGHDNLYWYRRVMGKEIKFLLHFVKESKQDESGMPNNRFLAERTGGTYSTLKVQPAELEDSGVYFCASSQVDMLAGELFFGEGSRLTVL.

The chain links TRBV25-1 to TRBJ1-2; 8 nucleotides line up with TRBD1. Per the germline V gene, CDR1 is MGHDK and CDR2 is SYGVNS. CDR3 length: 14 residues. With 5 bases clipped from V and 4 bases from J, the junction kept 6 bases outside the gene matches. CDR3 in amino acids: CASSPGQASYGYTF. The CDR3 DNA follows: TGTGCCAGCAGTCCGGGACAGGCAAGCTATGGCTACACCTTC.